This T cell receptor beta chain was observed in a study of T cell repertoires in cytomegalovirus infection. MiXCR, run by TCRdb on the reads, gives a single entry per CDR3 protein. This table has 150,000 to 180,000 distinct CDR3 sequences, 20% to 25% appearing once. From germline, CDR1 is LNHNV and CDR2 YYDKDF (reference sequence). Trimming removed 5 bases from V and 4 bases from J; junction bases left unmatched: 0. This CDR3 contains 15 residues. The rearrangement links TRBV15 to TRBJ2-3, with TRBD2 matching 16 bases. The origin of this receptor is a human donor in good health (CMV status not recorded). Some clones in this sample may be carry-over from other donors' samples. Sample: PBMCs. The CDR3 spells CATSGTSGRADTQYF. The CDR3 nucleotides are TGTGCCACCAGCGGGACTAGCGGGAGGGCAGATACGCAGTATTTT.